This is a list of T cell receptor beta chains from one sample in a study of CD8 T cells in ankylosing spondylitis. TCRdb re-analysed the 5' RACE reads in MiXCR, keeping a single row per CDR3 protein. The sample yields 380,000 or so distinct CDR3 sequences, roughly 20% seen once. The material sequenced was blood, either unsorted or a sorted T cell fraction (not recorded which). All receptors come from a male donor with ankylosing spondylitis or in good health (not recorded which). CDR3s include the opening cysteine and the closing phenylalanine or tryptophan. The order of the fields is CDR3 protein, CDR3 DNA, CDR3 length, clone size, V gene, D gene, J gene. A D gene is named only where the DNA matches it firmly. Part of the rows lack a size; the others show once, few, many or a class for expanded clones.

CDR3 protein: CSASVVGEYGYTF
CDR3 DNA: TGCAGTGCTAGCGTGGTTGGAGAGTATGGCTACACCTTC
CDR3 length: 13
clone size: .
V gene: TRBV20-1
D gene: .
J gene: TRBJ1-2

CDR3 protein: CASSRIGGAFPQETQYF
CDR3 DNA: TGTGCCAGCAGTCGCATCGGGGGGGCCTTCCCCCAAGAGACCCAGTACTTC
CDR3 length: 17
clone size: .
V gene: TRBV12-3/TRBV12-4
D gene: TRBD2
J gene: TRBJ2-5

CDR3 protein: CASSQSQGSLDTQYF
CDR3 DNA: TGTGCCAGCAGCCAATCGCAGGGTTCGTTGGATACGCAGTATTTT
CDR3 length: 15
clone size: few
V gene: TRBV16
D gene: .
J gene: TRBJ2-3

CDR3 protein: CSAGRTGPGGDTQYF
CDR3 DNA: TGCAGTGCTGGACGAACAGGGCCAGGGGGGGATACGCAGTATTTT
CDR3 length: 15
clone size: .
V gene: TRBV20-1
D gene: .
J gene: TRBJ2-3

CDR3 protein: CASSLPGQGDTGELFF
CDR3 DNA: TGTGCCAGCAGCTTACCGGGACAGGGTGACACCGGGGAGCTGTTTTTT
CDR3 length: 16
clone size: .
V gene: TRBV7-9
D gene: TRBD1
J gene: TRBJ2-2

CDR3 protein: CASSFRGRGTDTQYF
CDR3 DNA: TGTGCCAGCAGTTTCCGGGGGCGCGGCACAGATACGCAGTATTTT
CDR3 length: 15
clone size: .
V gene: TRBV12-3/TRBV12-4
D gene: .
J gene: TRBJ2-3

CDR3 protein: CASSTTQQAYNEQFF
CDR3 DNA: TGTGCCAGCAGCACGACTCAACAGGCCTACAATGAGCAGTTCTTC
CDR3 length: 15
clone size: few
V gene: TRBV7-9
D gene: .
J gene: TRBJ2-1

CDR3 protein: CSSRASLSYNEQFF
CDR3 DNA: TGCAGCTCGAGGGCCAGCTTGAGTTACAATGAGCAGTTCTTC
CDR3 length: 14
clone size: .
V gene: TRBV29-1
D gene: .
J gene: TRBJ2-1

CDR3 protein: CAISGPGPTNTGELFF
CDR3 DNA: TGTGCCATCAGTGGCCCCGGACCAACGAACACCGGGGAGCTGTTTTTT
CDR3 length: 16
clone size: few
V gene: TRBV10-3
D gene: .
J gene: TRBJ2-2

CDR3 protein: CASSLVAEQFF
CDR3 DNA: TGCGCCAGCAGCTTGGTGGCGGAGCAGTTCTTC
CDR3 length: 11
clone size: few
V gene: TRBV5-1
D gene: .
J gene: TRBJ2-1

CDR3 protein: CASRQTGPNTEAFF
CDR3 DNA: TGTGCCAGCAGACAGACAGGACCAAACACTGAAGCTTTCTTT
CDR3 length: 14
clone size: .
V gene: TRBV27
D gene: .
J gene: TRBJ1-1

CDR3 protein: CSAPRTSGGSYNEQFF
CDR3 DNA: TGCAGTGCCCCGAGGACTAGCGGGGGATCCTACAATGAGCAGTTCTTC
CDR3 length: 16
clone size: .
V gene: TRBV20-1
D gene: TRBD2
J gene: TRBJ2-1

CDR3 protein: CASSKTGAGTEAFF
CDR3 DNA: TGTGCCAGCAGCAAAACAGGGGCCGGCACTGAAGCTTTCTTT
CDR3 length: 14
clone size: .
V gene: TRBV6-1
D gene: TRBD1
J gene: TRBJ1-1

CDR3 protein: CATSVAGRLDTGELFF
CDR3 DNA: TGTGCCACCAGTGTAGCAGGGAGGTTGGACACCGGGGAGCTGTTTTTT
CDR3 length: 16
clone size: .
V gene: TRBV24-1
D gene: .
J gene: TRBJ2-2

CDR3 protein: CASYSGGTDTQYF
CDR3 DNA: TGTGCCAGCTACTCAGGGGGCACAGATACGCAGTATTTT
CDR3 length: 13
clone size: once
V gene: TRBV27
D gene: .
J gene: TRBJ2-3

CDR3 protein: CASSYEQGGYEQYF
CDR3 DNA: TGTGCCAGCAGTTACGAACAGGGTGGGTACGAGCAGTACTTC
CDR3 length: 14
clone size: few
V gene: TRBV6-5
D gene: .
J gene: TRBJ2-7

CDR3 protein: CSAWAASFYEQYF
CDR3 DNA: TGCAGTGCGTGGGCAGCTAGCTTCTACGAGCAGTACTTC
CDR3 length: 13
clone size: few
V gene: TRBV20-1
D gene: .
J gene: TRBJ2-7

CDR3 protein: CASSLGSGMNTEAFF
CDR3 DNA: TGTGCCAGCAGCTTAGGATCGGGAATGAACACTGAAGCTTTCTTT
CDR3 length: 15
clone size: few
V gene: TRBV11-2
D gene: .
J gene: TRBJ1-1

CDR3 protein: CASSLVYSHRPYNEQFF
CDR3 DNA: TGTGCCAGCAGCTTGGTTTATAGCCACCGACCCTACAATGAGCAGTTCTTC
CDR3 length: 17
clone size: few
V gene: TRBV5-6
D gene: .
J gene: TRBJ2-1

CDR3 protein: CSVEGTGLGLAPTDTQYF
CDR3 DNA: TGCAGCGTTGAAGGCACCGGGTTGGGACTAGCGCCTACAGATACGCAGTATTTT
CDR3 length: 18
clone size: few
V gene: TRBV29-1
D gene: TRBD2
J gene: TRBJ2-3

CDR3 protein: CASTLRDPQPQHF
CDR3 DNA: TGTGCCAGCACCCTCCGGGACCCTCAGCCCCAGCATTTT
CDR3 length: 13
clone size: few
V gene: TRBV2
D gene: .
J gene: TRBJ1-5

CDR3 protein: CSARASRDIEPQHF
CDR3 DNA: TGCAGTGCTAGAGCGAGTAGGGACATCGAGCCCCAGCATTTT
CDR3 length: 14
clone size: few
V gene: TRBV20-1
D gene: .
J gene: TRBJ1-5

CDR3 protein: CSVIDEAGELFF
CDR3 DNA: TGCAGCGTTATTGATGAGGCCGGGGAGCTGTTTTTT
CDR3 length: 12
clone size: few
V gene: TRBV29-1
D gene: .
J gene: TRBJ2-2

CDR3 protein: CSVEMALVSEAFF
CDR3 DNA: TGCAGCGTTGAAATGGCGTTGGTTTCTGAAGCTTTCTTT
CDR3 length: 13
clone size: few
V gene: TRBV29-1
D gene: .
J gene: TRBJ1-1

CDR3 protein: CSVALYGYTF
CDR3 DNA: TGCAGCGTTGCTCTATATGGCTACACCTTC
CDR3 length: 10
clone size: few
V gene: TRBV29-1
D gene: .
J gene: TRBJ1-2

CDR3 protein: CATSRRPGQGASWNEQFF
CDR3 DNA: TGTGCCACCAGCAGACGCCCGGGACAGGGAGCAAGCTGGAATGAGCAGTTCTTC
CDR3 length: 18
clone size: few
V gene: TRBV15
D gene: TRBD1
J gene: TRBJ2-1

CDR3 protein: CSQRQAEGSYNEQFF
CDR3 DNA: TGCAGCCAAAGGCAGGCCGAGGGCTCCTACAATGAGCAGTTCTTC
CDR3 length: 15
clone size: .
V gene: TRBV29-1
D gene: .
J gene: TRBJ2-1

CDR3 protein: CAGRTSGDYNEQFF
CDR3 DNA: TGTGCGGGGAGGACCAGCGGGGACTACAATGAGCAGTTCTTC
CDR3 length: 14
clone size: few
V gene: TRBV30
D gene: TRBD2
J gene: TRBJ2-1

CDR3 protein: CASSQDWRGWDNEQFF
CDR3 DNA: TGTGCCAGCAGCCAAGATTGGAGAGGGTGGGACAATGAGCAGTTCTTC
CDR3 length: 16
clone size: .
V gene: TRBV14
D gene: .
J gene: TRBJ2-1

CDR3 protein: CSAREWGNTEAFF
CDR3 DNA: TGCAGTGCTAGGGAGTGGGGCAACACTGAAGCTTTCTTT
CDR3 length: 13
clone size: many
V gene: TRBV20-1
D gene: .
J gene: TRBJ1-1

CDR3 protein: CASSEDSSYEQYF
CDR3 DNA: TGTGCCAGCAGTGAAGATAGCTCCTACGAGCAGTACTTC
CDR3 length: 13
clone size: .
V gene: TRBV6-1
D gene: .
J gene: TRBJ2-7

CDR3 protein: CASSGTVSLSGYTF
CDR3 DNA: TGTGCCAGCAGTGGGACAGTCAGTCTTAGTGGCTACACCTTC
CDR3 length: 14
clone size: .
V gene: TRBV2
D gene: .
J gene: TRBJ1-2

CDR3 protein: CASNGGRGAHSYGYTF
CDR3 DNA: TGTGCCAGCAACGGGGGACGGGGGGCGCATTCCTATGGCTACACCTTC
CDR3 length: 16
clone size: .
V gene: TRBV12-3/TRBV12-4
D gene: .
J gene: TRBJ1-2

CDR3 protein: CASERAGGYGANVLTF
CDR3 DNA: TGTGCCAGCGAGAGGGCAGGGGGCTATGGGGCCAACGTCCTGACTTTC
CDR3 length: 16
clone size: few
V gene: TRBV6-1
D gene: TRBD1
J gene: TRBJ2-6

CDR3 protein: CASSSDQRSNTEAFF
CDR3 DNA: TGTGCCAGCAGCTCGGATCAGCGCTCGAACACTGAAGCTTTCTTT
CDR3 length: 15
clone size: .
V gene: TRBV12-3/TRBV12-4
D gene: .
J gene: TRBJ1-1

CDR3 protein: CASTSPRETQYF
CDR3 DNA: TGTGCCAGCACATCCCCCCGAGAGACCCAGTACTTC
CDR3 length: 12
clone size: .
V gene: TRBV12-3/TRBV12-4
D gene: .
J gene: TRBJ2-5

CDR3 protein: CASSFLPDRPLNYGYTF
CDR3 DNA: TGTGCCAGCAGCTTCCTCCCCGACAGGCCCCTTAACTATGGCTACACCTTC
CDR3 length: 17
clone size: few
V gene: TRBV7-9
D gene: .
J gene: TRBJ1-2

CDR3 protein: CASSLRRSGGQETQYF
CDR3 DNA: TGTGCCAGCAGCTTGCGCCGGAGCGGGGGACAAGAGACCCAGTACTTC
CDR3 length: 16
clone size: .
V gene: TRBV7-6
D gene: TRBD2
J gene: TRBJ2-5

CDR3 protein: CASEDSRTTYGQYF
CDR3 DNA: TGTGCCAGCGAGGACTCACGGACAACCTACGGGCAGTACTTC
CDR3 length: 14
clone size: few
V gene: TRBV6-1
D gene: .
J gene: TRBJ2-7

CDR3 protein: CASSLRQHYEQYF
CDR3 DNA: TGTGCCAGCAGTTTACGACAACATTACGAGCAGTACTTC
CDR3 length: 13
clone size: .
V gene: TRBV27
D gene: .
J gene: TRBJ2-7

CDR3 protein: CASSSPSGGATDTQYF
CDR3 DNA: TGTGCCAGCAGTTCCCCTTCCGGGGGGGCCACAGATACGCAGTATTTT
CDR3 length: 16
clone size: .
V gene: TRBV28
D gene: TRBD2
J gene: TRBJ2-3

CDR3 protein: CASSPSERGVWETQYF
CDR3 DNA: TGTGCCAGCAGCCCCTCCGAGCGGGGGGTTTGGGAGACCCAGTACTTC
CDR3 length: 16
clone size: few
V gene: TRBV3-1
D gene: TRBD2
J gene: TRBJ2-5

CDR3 protein: CASGLPLDEQFF
CDR3 DNA: TGTGCTAGTGGTTTGCCCCTGGATGAGCAGTTCTTC
CDR3 length: 12
clone size: .
V gene: TRBV12-5
D gene: .
J gene: TRBJ2-1

CDR3 protein: CASSEALRGVMSNQPQHF
CDR3 DNA: TGTGCCAGCAGTGAAGCGCTTCGGGGGGTGATGAGCAATCAGCCCCAGCATTTT
CDR3 length: 18
clone size: .
V gene: TRBV6-1
D gene: .
J gene: TRBJ1-5